This T cell receptor beta chain was recorded in a study of regulatory T cells in long-lasting Graves disease. In this sample, this clonotype turned up many times. Described time point: newly diagnosed GD, antithyroid drugs for less than 3 months. After RNA was extracted from PBMCs, the TCR library was made from it. Libraries of TCR beta came from iRepertoire HTBI primers plus Arm-PCR of CDR3 regions. Via MiXCR, TCRdb re-called the multiplex PCR reads, giving one row per CDR3 protein. The table shows 240,000 or so distinct CDR3 sequences, with just over 20% occurring only once. CDR3 length: 16 amino acids. Trimming took 0 bases from V and 0 from J, leaving 11 bases between them. CDR1 SNHLY and CDR2 FYNNEI come from the germline V gene.

The sample in question was peripheral blood mononuclear cells (PBMCs), obtained at new diagnosis, from a patient treated with antithyroid drugs. The chain is built from TRBV2 and TRBJ1-2; a possible D gene is TRBD1 (6 bases). The TCR originated in a female donor with Graves disease. The CDR3 bases are TGTGCCAGCAGTGAAGCGGGGGCCCGAGCTAACTATGGCTACACCTTC. This sequence encodes CASSEAGARANYGYTF.